The 19 T cell receptor beta chains reported below all come from one sample, sequenced in a study of T cells in localized non-small cell lung cancer. Only in-frame clones appear in the TCRdb table, and some are missing; sequencing was by immunoSEQ multiplex PCR. The sample lists about 2,300 clones; roughly 25% were seen once. Sequencing used lung tumor tissue, obtained before any cancer treatment. The receptor source for this set is a male donor at least 60 years old with stage II squamous cell lung carcinoma.

This clone counts as medium-sized. The chain links TRBV11-3 to TRBJ2-2; TRBD1 agrees at 8 bases. The CDR3 is made up of 14 amino acids. J was trimmed by 3 bases and V by 5 bases; bases with no gene match: 2. The germline V gene encodes CDR1 SGHNT and CDR2 YENEEA. The DNA of the CDR3 is TGTGCCAGCAGCCTGGGACAGGACACCGGGGAGCTGTTTTTT. Translating gives CASSLGQDTGELFF.

This clone was detected only a few times. The chain has TRBV6-8 and TRBJ1-2, with D unclear. V lost 5 bases to trimming and J lost 6 bases, with 10 bases between them. Germline V gives CDR1 MNHGY, CDR2 SAAAGT. The CDR3 loop spans 12 amino acids. CDR3 residues: CASSRGQNGYTF. The CDR3 nucleotides are TGTGCCAGCAGTCGAGGCCAAAATGGCTACACCTTC.

The chain carries TRBV28 and TRBJ1-5, with unresolved D. V was cut by 5 bases and J by 5 bases, with 19 bases left in between. The CDR3 is 16 amino acids. The germline CDR1 and CDR2 sequences are MDHEN and SYDVKM. The CDR3 DNA is TGTGCCAGCAGTATAACCCCCAGGTCGAGGGATCAGCCCCAGCATTTT. This translates into CASSITPRSRDQPQHF.

The V and J genes are TRBV12-5 and TRBJ2-6; D is perhaps TRBD1 or TRBD2 (5 bases each). The V end lost 5 bases, the J end lost 0 bases, and 17 bases lay between the germline ends. CDR3 length: 18 amino acids. Germline CDR1 reads LGHNT; CDR2 reads FRNRAP. The CDR3 loop is CASGPGTPGSSGANVLTF. CDR3 DNA sequence: TGTGCTAGTGGTCCCGGGACCCCTGGCTCCTCTGGGGCCAACGTCCTGACTTTC.

This chain connects TRBV19 to TRBJ2-1; D is ambiguous. Germline CDR1 LNHDA, CDR2 SQIVND (reference sequence). V was cut by 5 bases and J by 8 bases, with 19 bases left in between. The CDR3 totals 15 residues. CDR3 DNA: TGTGCCAGTAGTTCTTACTCCGGATGGGCCGATGAGCAGTTCTTC. It encodes CASSSYSGWADEQFF.

The genes are TRBV9 and TRBJ2-3; D may be TRBD1 (6 bases). Germline V CDR1 and CDR2: SGDLS, YYNGEE. V shed 5 bases and J shed 5 bases, with 12 bases lying between them. This CDR3 has 13 amino acids. The CDR3 here is CASSYREKDTQYF. CDR3 sequence (DNA): TGTGCCAGCAGTTACAGGGAAAAAGATACGCAGTATTTT.

This clone ranks as medium-sized. The chain links TRBV11-3 to TRBJ1-2; maybe TRBD1 (5 bases). Trimming shortened V by 3 bases and J by 4 bases, and 12 bases separated the two germline ends. This CDR3 has 14 amino acids. Germline-derived CDR1 and CDR2 are SGHNT and YENEEA. CDR3 protein: CASSLAGVVYGYTF. The CDR3 DNA follows: TGTGCCAGCAGCTTGGCGGGGGTGGTCTATGGCTACACCTTC.

The gene calls are TRBV5-1 and TRBJ1-4; D may be TRBD1 (5 bases). In germline, CDR1 is SGHRS, CDR2 YFSETQ. This CDR3 has 15 amino acids. V gave up 4 bases and J gave up 4 bases, with 14 bases separating them. Here the CDR3 reads CASSPSGHFNEKLFF. As DNA, the CDR3 is TGCGCCAGCAGCCCCTCGGGGCACTTTAATGAAAAACTGTTTTTT. Filled out from reference TRBV5-1 and TRBJ1-4, the complete variable domain reads KAGVTQTPRYLIKTRGQQVTLSCSPISGHRSVSWYQQTPGQGLQFLFEYFSETQRNKGNFPGRFSGRQFSNSRSEMNVSTLELGDSALYLCASSPSGHFNEKLFFGSGTQLSVL.

The genes are TRBV6-8 and TRBJ2-7, with D tentatively TRBD1 or TRBD2 (7 bases each). V shed 6 bases and J shed 2 bases, with 17 bases lying between them. The CDR3 extends over 15 amino acids. Germline V gene data show CDR1 as MNHGY and CDR2 as SAAAGT. The CDR3 is CASRPRGGNTYEQYF. In DNA form, the CDR3 reads TGTGCCAGCAGACCCAGGGGGGGCAACACCTACGAGCAGTACTTC.

V is TRBV11-3 and J is TRBJ1-1; D uncertain. The CDR3 has 17 amino acids. CDR1 and CDR2 from the germline V gene are SGHNT and YENEEA. V lost 4 bases and J 0 bases, leaving 18 bases between the germline ends. The CDR3 protein is CASSSRRMSGLNTEAFF. Here the CDR3 DNA reads TGTGCCAGCAGCTCCCGGAGGATGAGTGGATTGAACACTGAAGCTTTCTTT.

Relative to its sample, this clone is large. The V call is TRBV18, the J call TRBJ1-3, with D possibly being TRBD1 (5 bases). Trimming took 1 base from V and 0 from J, leaving 10 bases between them. This CDR3 comprises 16 residues. Germline V gene sequence: CDR1 KGHSH, CDR2 LQKENI. For the CDR3, the DNA is TGTGCCAGCTCACCACTCGCAGGGAGCTCTGGAAACACCATATATTTT. Translating it yields CASSPLAGSSGNTIYF.

The rearrangement joins TRBV6-8 to TRBJ2-2; 9 positions agree with TRBD1. Looked up from germline, CDR1 is MNHGY and CDR2 is SAAAGT. With V trimmed by 4 bases and J by 5 bases, 2 bases remained unmatched. This CDR3 comprises 14 residues. The CDR3 sequence: CASSWTGVTGELFF. DNA for the CDR3: TGTGCCAGCAGTTGGACAGGGGTGACCGGGGAGCTGTTTTTT.

This clone is deemed medium-sized. The chain uses TRBV7-1 and TRBJ1-1; D not resolved. TRBV7-1 is annotated as an ORF whose role is uncertain. V lost 4 bases to trimming and J lost 2 bases, with 8 bases between them. CDR3 length: 13 residues. Written as DNA, the CDR3 is TGTGCCAGCAGCTTAGGCAGCAACACTGAAGCTTTCTTT. It codes for CASSLGSNTEAFF.

This clone came up a few times. The chain uses TRBV28 and TRBJ1-4; the D is unclear. Germline V CDR1 and CDR2: MDHEN, SYDVKM. The CDR3 loop spans 15 amino acids. V lost 2 bases, J lost 4 bases, and 11 bases lay in between. The CDR3 here is CASSLIGIDNEKLFF. The DNA for the CDR3 is TGTGCCAGCAGTTTAATCGGAATAGATAATGAAAAACTGTTTTTT. Looking up the rest from reference TRBV28 and TRBJ1-4 gives the full variable domain: DVKVTQSSRYLVKRTGEKVFLECVQDMDHENMFWYRQDPGLGLRLIYFSYDVKMKEKGDIPEGYSVSREKKERFSLILESASTNQTSMYLCASSLIGIDNEKLFFGSGTQLSVL.

V is TRBV28 and J is TRBJ2-4; D gene unclear. The germline V gene has CDR1 MDHEN and CDR2 SYDVKM. The length of the CDR3 is 13 residues. Trimming took off 6 bases at V and 14 bases at J, with 20 bases between the two ends. The CDR3 spells CASSPRPELNKYF. DNA of the CDR3: TGTGCCAGCAGCCCTAGGCCAGAGCTTAATAAGTACTTC.

This clone is labeled as large. The V gene is TRBV15, the J gene TRBJ1-1; 9 bases line up with TRBD1. The trim removed 1 base at V and 5 bases at J, leaving 8 bases unmatched. Germline V gene sequence: CDR1 LNHNV, CDR2 YYDKDF (reference sequence). The CDR3 extends over 16 amino acids. The CDR3 bases are TGTGCCACCAGCAGAGGGGGCCGGGACAGGGAGACTGAAGCTTTCTTT. Residues: CATSRGGRDRETEAFF.

This clone has only a few counts. This chain uses TRBV9 with TRBJ1-3; weak D call: TRBD1 (5 bases). Trimming shortened V by 5 bases and J by 4 bases, and 7 bases separated the two germline ends. The CDR3 is 12 residues long. Germline V lookup: CDR1 SGDLS, CDR2 YYNGEE. The DNA of the CDR3 is TGTGCCAGCAGGAAGGGGGGAAACACCATATATTTT. Its translation: CASRKGGNTIYF.

The chain is built from TRBV12-2 and TRBJ1-3; whether TRBD1, the table's D call, matches the DNA was not checked. TRBV12-2 is flagged as a pseudogene. This CDR3 is 14 amino acids long. CDR3 nucleotides: TGTGCCACCCATTCGGACAGGGATGGAAACACCATATATTTT. Its protein product is CATHSDRDGNTIYF.

The sample holds a few counts of this clone. CDR3: CASRRPAGVRSPLHF. DNA of the CDR3: TGTGCCAGCAGGCGACCCGCGGGGGTGAGGTCACCCCTCCACTTT. The V and J genes are TRBV28 and TRBJ1-6, with D possibly being TRBD1 (5 bases). This CDR3 spans 15 amino acids. Trimming took 6 bases from V and 10 from J, leaving 19 bases between them. Germline V CDR1 and CDR2: MDHEN, SYDVKM.